The text below deals with one T cell receptor (delta chain). What it binds is unknown. The template was reverse-transcribed extracted RNA. Multiplex PCR used pooled V-gene forward primers and a constant-region reverse primer to amplify CDR3s. TCRdb re-called the multiplex PCR reads using CATT. The sample gives some 19,000 delta-chain clones, about 8% of which show up once; 0.98% is in the top ten. The sample comes from a study of Vδ1+ human thymocytes. Whole-study results and caveats: Donors shared many TRG clonotypes but few TRD clonotypes. Thymic TRG and TRD repertoires appeared highly polyclonal.

V was pared by 2 bases and J by 0 bases, with 6 bases of the junction left unmatched. The germline V gene has CDR1 TSWWSYY and CDR2 QGS. The CDR3 is 16 amino acids. The sorted cells were CD3+ Vdelta1+ Vdelta2- thymocytes from alphabeta-depleted thymus. Between roughly 98% and 99.6% of sorted thymocytes were Vdelta1+. This clonotype was sampled from a child less than two years old who had congenital heart surgery. The chain links TRDV1 to TRDJ1; the match to TRDD2 covers 7 bases. TCRdb records no J gene; here it was assigned by comparing the DNA to germline. The sample consisted of Vdelta1+ gamma-delta thymocytes from the thymus. Specified subset: FACS-sorted CD3+ TCRalphabeta- TCRVdelta1+ TCRVdelta2- thymocytes. The DNA for the CDR3 is TGTGCTCTTGGGGAATTCCTACGGGCGTACACCGATAAACTCATCTTT. Translating gives CALGEFLRAYTDKLIF.